The 30 T cell receptor beta chains in this list originate from one sample, sequenced in a study of CD4 T cells in relation to SARS-CoV-2 and coronaviruses. Their antigens are not known. The assay was immunoSEQ multiplex PCR, and TCRdb's table has in-frame clones only and misses some. The table records about 36,000 clones, 65% to 80% of them present only once. Material for sequencing was memory CD4+ T cells from PBMCs, cultured in vitro. Receptor source: an adult with COVID-19.

The rearrangement joins TRBV3-1 (or the pseudogene TRBV3-2) to TRBJ1-2; TRBD1 matches 8 bases. The trim removed 5 bases at V and 8 bases at J, leaving 7 bases unmatched. Germline V gene lookup returns CDR1 LGHDT and CDR2 YNNKEL (reference sequence). The CDR3 consists of 13 residues. The CDR3 here is CASSSGTGRGYTF. The CDR3 region has the DNA TGTGCCAGCAGCTCCGGGACAGGTCGAGGCTACACCTTC.

The chain links TRBV19 to TRBJ2-7; D ambiguous. Germline V gene lookup returns CDR1 LNHDA and CDR2 SQIVND (reference sequence). V was cut by 2 bases and J by 0 bases, with 8 bases left in between. The CDR3 consists of 14 residues. The CDR3: CASSISVNSYEQYF. CDR3 nucleotides: TGTGCCAGTAGTATATCGGTCAACTCCTACGAGCAGTACTTC.

J is TRBJ2-1 and V is TRBV7-9; 15 positions match TRBD2. Germline CDR1 reads SEHNR; CDR2 reads FQNEAQ (reference sequence). The CDR3 is 15 amino acids. Trimming took 5 bases from V and 6 from J; bases not matched to a gene: 2. CDR3 protein: CASSEGLAGGNEQFF. The CDR3 coding sequence is TGTGCCAGCAGCGAGGGACTAGCGGGAGGCAATGAGCAGTTCTTC.

The rearrangement links TRBV18 to TRBJ2-7; no firm D call. The CDR3 runs 13 residues. V lost 3 bases, J lost 7 bases, and 13 bases lay in between. CDR1 is KGHSH and CDR2 is LQKENI in the germline V gene. CDR3 nucleotides: TGTGCCAGCTCACCCTCCGTGTCTCGGGAGCAGTACTTC. It encodes CASSPSVSREQYF.

This clone has only one observation. The CDR3 DNA reads as TGTGCCAGCAGTGACCAAAACTACGAGCAGTACTTC. Translated, it gives CASSDQNYEQYF. This chain links TRBV6-2 or TRBV6-3 with TRBJ2-7; no reliable D call. V lost 5 bases and J 3 bases, leaving 8 bases between the germline ends. Germline loops: CDR1 MNHEY, CDR2 SVGEGT. The CDR3 is made up of 12 amino acids.

The count of this clone is one. The chain uses TRBV5-1 and TRBJ2-3; no reliable D call. CDR3 length: 14 residues. The ends were cut back, 4 bases at V and 1 base at J, with 10 bases in the middle. CDR1 is SGHRS, CDR2 YFSETQ, per germline. The CDR3 here is CASSLDHRTDTQYF. Written as DNA, the CDR3 is TGCGCCAGCAGCCTAGACCATCGCACAGATACGCAGTATTTT.

The V gene is TRBV18, the J gene TRBJ2-7; no reliable D call. CDR3 length equals 13 residues. Germline V gives CDR1 KGHSH, CDR2 LQKENI. The ends were cut back, 1 base at V and 6 bases at J, with 10 bases in the middle. As DNA, the CDR3 is TGTGCCAGCTCACCACTTTTCGGATCCGAGCAGTACTTC. Amino acid sequence: CASSPLFGSEQYF.

The chain recombines TRBV7-9 with TRBJ2-7, with D possibly being TRBD1 or TRBD2 (5 bases each). Germline CDR1 and CDR2: SEHNR and FQNEAQ (reference sequence). The CDR3 extends over 14 amino acids. Trimming left V 2 bases short and J 2 bases short, with 10 bases between. This chain's CDR3 is CASSLRLGPYEQYF. The CDR3 nucleotides read TGTGCCAGCAGCTTAAGGCTGGGACCCTACGAGCAGTACTTC.

The V and J genes are TRBV3-1 (or the pseudogene TRBV3-2) and TRBJ1-1, with D perhaps matching TRBD1 (5 bases). The CDR3 loop spans 14 amino acids. Germline V CDR1 and CDR2: LGHDT, YNNKEL (reference sequence). V gave up 4 bases and J gave up 7 bases, with 16 bases separating them. CDR3 DNA sequence: TGTGCCAGCAGCCCCCGGGACCGGTACGTTGAAGCTTTCTTT. Protein sequence: CASSPRDRYVEAFF.

This sequence joins TRBV4-2 and TRBJ1-2; D remains ambiguous. The V end lost 4 bases, the J end lost 5 bases, and 14 bases lay between the germline ends. Germline CDR1 reads LGHNA; CDR2 reads YNFKEQ. This CDR3 contains 14 residues. The CDR3, as DNA: TGTGCCAGCAGCCCTCGACATGGTTCATATGGCTACACCTTC. Translation gives CASSPRHGSYGYTF.

The chain uses TRBV27 and TRBJ2-7, with D unclear. The V end lost 5 bases, the J end lost 6 bases, and 11 bases lay between the germline ends. Germline V lookup: CDR1 MNHEY, CDR2 SMNVEV (reference sequence). The CDR3 loop spans 12 amino acids. In DNA, the CDR3 is TGTGCCAGCAGTCCCCCGGGCCCCGAGCAGTACTTC. This encodes CASSPPGPEQYF.

The chain links TRBV5-4 to TRBJ1-1, with a possible D match to TRBD1 (5 bases). This CDR3 region has 14 residues. V was trimmed by 0 bases and J by 12 bases, leaving 18 bases between them. CDR1 SGHNT and CDR2 YYREEE come from the germline V gene (reference sequence). The CDR3 loop is CASSLGQRGLETFF. CDR3 sequence (DNA): TGTGCCAGCAGCTTGGGTCAGCGGGGACTGGAAACTTTCTTT.

This chain connects TRBV27 to TRBJ2-3, with D unclear. The CDR3 has 14 amino acids. CDR1 and CDR2 from the germline V gene are MNHEY and SMNVEV (reference sequence). V lost 10 bases and J lost 0, with 14 bases in between. The CDR3 loop is CATKRTSSTDTQYF. Here the CDR3 DNA reads TGTGCCACCAAGAGGACCTCTAGCACAGATACGCAGTATTTT.

The chain employs TRBV15 and TRBJ1-4, with a weak D call TRBD1 (5 bases). The CDR3 is 13 amino acids. With 3 bases removed from V and 5 bases from J, the gap between germline ends came to 7 bases. Germline V gives CDR1 LNHNV, CDR2 YYDKDF (reference sequence). In nucleotides, the CDR3 is TGTGCCACCAGCAGTTGGGGGAATGAAAAACTGTTTTTT. Its protein is CATSSWGNEKLFF.

The chain is built from TRBV6-5 and TRBJ2-2; 7 positions match TRBD1. CDR1 MNHEY and CDR2 SVGAGI come from the germline V gene. Unmatched junction bases numbered 9, after V lost 10 bases and J lost 4 bases. The CDR3 consists of 14 residues. This chain's CDR3 is CATPTQGRTGELFF. The DNA for the CDR3 is TGTGCCACCCCTACACAGGGGCGCACCGGGGAGCTGTTTTTT.

This rearrangement joins TRBV5-6 to TRBJ2-5; no clear D gene. The CDR3 runs to 11 residues. Trimming took off 3 bases at V and 5 bases at J, with 5 bases between the two ends. Per germline, CDR1 SGHDT and CDR2 YYEEEE. The chain's CDR3 is CASSYTETQYF. CDR3 coding DNA: TGTGCCAGCAGCTACACCGAGACCCAGTACTTC. The entire variable domain, with the rest obtained from reference TRBV5-6 and TRBJ2-5, is as follows: DAGVTQSPTHLIKTRGQQVTLRCSPKSGHDTVSWYQQALGQGPQFIFQYYEEEERQRGNFPDRFSGHQFPNYSSELNVNALLLGDSALYLCASSYTETQYFGPGTRLLVL.

V is TRBV7-9 and J is TRBJ2-7, with 7 bases fitting TRBD1. CDR1 and CDR2 (germline): SEHNR, FQNEAQ (reference sequence). J lost 0 bases, V lost 8 bases, and 13 bases had no gene match. This CDR3 spans 16 amino acids. The CDR3 DNA reads TGTGCCAGCGGGGACAGAACTAAAATCAGCTCCTACGAGCAGTACTTC. Amino acid sequence: CASGDRTKISSYEQYF. The whole variable domain, filled in from reference TRBV7-9 and TRBJ2-7, reads DTGVSQNPRHKITKRGQNVTFRCDPISEHNRLYWYRQTLGQGPEFLTYFQNEAQLEKSRLLSDRFSAERPKGSFSTLEIQRTEQGDSAMYLCASGDRTKISSYEQYFGPGTRLTVT.

The gene calls are TRBV2 and TRBJ2-2, with 8 bases matching TRBD2. Looked up from germline, CDR1 is SNHLY and CDR2 is FYNNEI. The trim removed 8 bases at V and 4 bases at J, leaving 9 bases unmatched. The CDR3 has 15 residues. The CDR3 region is CASLSGRGGTGELFF. In nucleotides, the CDR3 is TGTGCCAGCCTGAGCGGGAGAGGTGGCACCGGGGAGCTGTTTTTT.

The table lists this clone with a count of one. J is TRBJ2-2 and V is TRBV28, with unresolved D. Trimming left V 7 bases short and J 5 bases short, with 8 bases between. Germline V gene data show CDR1 as MDHEN and CDR2 as SYDVKM. This CDR3 spans 12 amino acids. In nucleotides, the CDR3 is TGTGCCAGCAAAAGGGTAACCGGGGAGCTGTTTTTT. This translates into CASKRVTGELFF.

The V call is TRBV3-1 (or the pseudogene TRBV3-2), the J call TRBJ1-1, with D possibly being TRBD1 (5 bases). CDR1 and CDR2 from the germline V gene are LGHDT and YNNKEL (reference sequence). Trimming pared 1 base from V and 4 bases from J, leaving 10 bases between. This CDR3 comprises 14 residues. The CDR3: CASSQARGSTEAFF. CDR3 DNA: TGTGCCAGCAGCCAAGCCCGGGGGAGCACTGAAGCTTTCTTT.

This sequence joins TRBV13 and TRBJ2-1, with TRBD2 matching 15 bases. V trimming: 0 bases; J trimming: 8 bases; junction bases outside the gene matches: 5. The CDR3 has 17 residues. Germline V CDR1 and CDR2: PRHDT, FYEKMQ (reference sequence). CDR3 amino acids: CASSLGGTSGRLYEQFF. The DNA of the CDR3 is TGTGCCAGCAGCTTAGGGGGGACTAGCGGGAGGTTGTATGAGCAGTTCTTC. Complete variable domain (other parts from reference TRBV13 and TRBJ2-1): AAGVIQSPRHLIKEKRETATLKCYPIPRHDTVYWYQQGPGQDPQFLISFYEKMQSDKGSIPDRFSAQQFSDYHSELNMSSLELGDSALYFCASSLGGTSGRLYEQFFGPGTRLTVL.

This sequence joins TRBV7-2 and TRBJ2-1; no reliable D call. The ends were cut back, 2 bases at V and 7 bases at J, with 9 bases in the middle. The CDR3 runs to 13 residues. Germline V gene data show CDR1 as SGHTA and CDR2 as FQGNSA. CDR3 DNA: TGTGCCAGCAGCTTATCCCACGGGAATGAGCAGTTCTTC. Its protein product is CASSLSHGNEQFF.

The chain joins TRBV9 to TRBJ2-1; 10 bases are a match to TRBD2. V lost 0 bases, J lost 8 bases, and 11 bases stayed unmatched. This CDR3 has 17 amino acids. Per germline, CDR1 SGDLS and CDR2 YYNGEE. CDR3 bases: TGTGCCAGCAGCGTAGAAATTAGCGGGAGGTCCATGGATGAGCAGTTCTTC. Translation: CASSVEISGRSMDEQFF.

This clone was seen a handful of times. The genes are TRBV5-1 and TRBJ2-7; a weak D match, TRBD2 (5 bases). The CDR3 length is 15 residues. Germline lookup yields CDR1 SGHRS and CDR2 YFSETQ. Trimming removed 0 bases from V and 6 bases from J, with 16 bases in between. The CDR3 loop reads CASSLDYRSEGEQYF. CDR3 coding DNA: TGCGCCAGCAGCTTGGATTACAGATCCGAGGGCGAGCAGTACTTC. The variable domain in full, completed from reference TRBV5-1 and TRBJ2-7, reads KAGVTQTPRYLIKTRGQQVTLSCSPISGHRSVSWYQQTPGQGLQFLFEYFSETQRNKGNFPGRFSGRQFSNSRSEMNVSTLELGDSALYLCASSLDYRSEGEQYFGPGTRLTVT.

V is TRBV5-1 and J is TRBJ1-1, with a weak D call TRBD1 (6 bases). The CDR3 has 13 amino acids. Per germline, CDR1 SGHRS and CDR2 YFSETQ. V dropped 0 bases and J dropped 7 bases, with 10 bases sitting between them. Here the CDR3 DNA reads TGCGCCAGCAGCTTGGGAGGGGGTAATGAAGCTTTCTTT. Its translation: CASSLGGGNEAFF.

The V call is TRBV15, the J call TRBJ2-7, with D unresolved. CDR3 size: 15 residues. Germline CDR1 reads LNHNV; CDR2 reads YYDKDF (reference sequence). V was pared by 0 bases and J by 6 bases, with 15 bases between. The DNA for the CDR3 is TGTGCCACCAGCAGAGATTCCGGCGCCCGGGCCGAGCAGTACTTC. Translating gives CATSRDSGARAEQYF. The full variable domain, completed using reference TRBV15 and TRBJ2-7, is DAMVIQNPRYQVTQFGKPVTLSCSQTLNHNVMYWYQQKSSQAPKLLFHYYDKDFNNEADTPDNFQSRRPNTSFCFLDIRSPGLGDTAMYLCATSRDSGARAEQYFGPGTRLTVT.

This clone has just one count. The J gene is TRBJ1-2, the V gene TRBV9; no clear D gene. This CDR3 contains 16 residues. Germline assignment: CDR1 SGDLS and CDR2 YYNGEE. V gave up 3 bases and J gave up 3 bases, with 18 bases separating them. In nucleotides, the CDR3 is TGTGCCAGCAGCGGGAATGTAGGTGGGGTCTACTATGGCTACACCTTC. The encoded protein is CASSGNVGGVYYGYTF.

The CDR3: CASSPRFRQPMNTEAFF. CDR3 nucleotides: TGTGCCAGCAGCCCCCGATTCCGACAGCCCATGAACACTGAAGCTTTCTTT. The genes are TRBV7-6 and TRBJ1-1; weak D call: TRBD1 (5 bases). The CDR3 loop spans 17 amino acids. Germline lookup yields CDR1 SGHVS and CDR2 FNYEAQ. Trimming pared 5 bases from V and 0 bases from J, leaving 19 bases between.

J is TRBJ2-7 and V is TRBV11-2; D is undetermined. This CDR3 is built from 14 residues. V was trimmed by 1 base and J by 0 bases, leaving 7 bases between them. Germline CDR1 is SGHAT and CDR2 is FQNNGV. In DNA, the CDR3 is TGTGCCAGCAGCTTAGCGCAGAGCTCCTACGAGCAGTACTTC. It yields the protein CASSLAQSSYEQYF.

Comments on this clone: A read error may account for a junction end that differs from germline. The gene calls are TRBV27 and TRBJ2-7; D is possibly TRBD1 or TRBD2 (5 bases each). This CDR3 region has 12 residues. CDR1 is MNHEY and CDR2 is SMNVEV in the germline V gene (reference sequence). This chain's CDR3 is CASTDPPGPLLF. CDR3 nucleotides: TGTGCCAGCACCGATCCCCCGGGACCTCTTCTCTTC.